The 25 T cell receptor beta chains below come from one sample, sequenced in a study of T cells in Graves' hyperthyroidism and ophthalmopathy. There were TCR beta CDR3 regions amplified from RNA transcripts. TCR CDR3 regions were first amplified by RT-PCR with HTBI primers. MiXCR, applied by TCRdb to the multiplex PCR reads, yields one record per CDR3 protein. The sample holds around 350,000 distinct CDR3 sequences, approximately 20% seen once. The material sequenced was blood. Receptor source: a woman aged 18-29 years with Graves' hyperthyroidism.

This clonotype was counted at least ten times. The CDR3 reads CSARDFAPPRDYEQYF. CDR3 DNA sequence: TGCAGTGCTAGAGATTTTGCCCCACCAAGGGACTACGAGCAGTACTTC. The rearrangement joins TRBV20-1 to TRBJ2-7; D call uncertain. The CDR3 runs 16 residues. Trimming left V 0 bases short and J 3 bases short, with 18 bases between. Germline CDR1 and CDR2: DFQATT and SNEGSKA (reference sequence).

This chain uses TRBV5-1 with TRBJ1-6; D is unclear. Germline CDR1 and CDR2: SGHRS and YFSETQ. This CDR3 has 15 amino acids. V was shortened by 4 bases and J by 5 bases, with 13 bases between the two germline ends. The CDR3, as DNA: TGCGCCAGCAGCATGTCCGGGAGCGATAATTCACCCCTCCACTTT. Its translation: CASSMSGSDNSPLHF.

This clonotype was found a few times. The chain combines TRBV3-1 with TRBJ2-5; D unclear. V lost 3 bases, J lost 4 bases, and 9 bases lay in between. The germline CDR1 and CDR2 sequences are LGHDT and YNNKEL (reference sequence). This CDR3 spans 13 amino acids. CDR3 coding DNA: TGTGCCAGCAGCCAGGAAACACGAGAGACCCAGTACTTC. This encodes CASSQETRETQYF.

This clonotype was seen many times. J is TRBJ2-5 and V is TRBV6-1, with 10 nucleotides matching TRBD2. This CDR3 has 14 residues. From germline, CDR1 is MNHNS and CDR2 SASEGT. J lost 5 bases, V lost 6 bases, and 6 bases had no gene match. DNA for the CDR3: TGTGCCAGCAGAGTAGCGGGGGGCGTCGAGACCCAGTACTTC. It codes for CASRVAGGVETQYF.

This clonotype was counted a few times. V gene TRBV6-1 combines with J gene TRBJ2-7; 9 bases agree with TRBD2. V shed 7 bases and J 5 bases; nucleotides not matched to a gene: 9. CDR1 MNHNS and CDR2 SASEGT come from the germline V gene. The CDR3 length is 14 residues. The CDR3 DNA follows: TGTGCCAGCATTCGAAGCGGGGGGAACGACGAGCAGTACTTC. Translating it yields CASIRSGGNDEQYF.

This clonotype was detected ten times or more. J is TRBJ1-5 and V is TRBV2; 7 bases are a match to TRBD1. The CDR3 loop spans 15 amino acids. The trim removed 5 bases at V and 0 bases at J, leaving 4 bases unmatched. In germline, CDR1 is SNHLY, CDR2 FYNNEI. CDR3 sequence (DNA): TGTGCCAGCAGTCACAGGGGAGGTAGCAATCAGCCCCAGCATTTT. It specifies CASSHRGGSNQPQHF.

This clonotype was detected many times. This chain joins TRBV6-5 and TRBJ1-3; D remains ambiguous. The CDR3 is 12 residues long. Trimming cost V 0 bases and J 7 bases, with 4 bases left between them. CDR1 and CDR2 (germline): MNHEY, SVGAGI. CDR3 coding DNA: TGTGCCAGCAGTTACTCGATGAACACCATATATTTT. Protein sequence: CASSYSMNTIYF.

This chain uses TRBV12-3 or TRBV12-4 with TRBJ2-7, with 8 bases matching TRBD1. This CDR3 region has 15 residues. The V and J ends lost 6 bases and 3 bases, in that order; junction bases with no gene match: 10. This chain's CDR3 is CASRSTRQGLYEQYF. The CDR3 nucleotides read TGTGCCAGCAGGTCCACGAGACAGGGGCTCTACGAGCAGTACTTC.

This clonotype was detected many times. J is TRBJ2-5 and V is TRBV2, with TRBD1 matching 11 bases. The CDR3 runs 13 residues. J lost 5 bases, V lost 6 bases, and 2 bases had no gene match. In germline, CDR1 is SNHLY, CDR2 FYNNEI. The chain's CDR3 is CASRGTGGETQYF. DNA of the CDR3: TGTGCCAGCAGGGGGACAGGGGGGGAGACCCAGTACTTC.

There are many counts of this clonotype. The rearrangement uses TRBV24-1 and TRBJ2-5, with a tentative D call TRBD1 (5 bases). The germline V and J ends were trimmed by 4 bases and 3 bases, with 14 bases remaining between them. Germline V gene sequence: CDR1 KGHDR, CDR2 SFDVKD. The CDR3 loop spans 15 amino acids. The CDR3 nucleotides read TGTGCCACCAGTGAATCTGGGCAGGGAAAAGAGACCCAGTACTTC. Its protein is CATSESGQGKETQYF.

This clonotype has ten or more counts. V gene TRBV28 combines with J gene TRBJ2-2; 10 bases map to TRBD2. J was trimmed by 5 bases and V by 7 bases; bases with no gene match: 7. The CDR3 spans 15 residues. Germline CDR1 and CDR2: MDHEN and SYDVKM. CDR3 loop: CASKKRGGRTGELFF. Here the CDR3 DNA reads TGTGCCAGCAAGAAGCGGGGGGGCCGAACCGGGGAGCTGTTTTTT.

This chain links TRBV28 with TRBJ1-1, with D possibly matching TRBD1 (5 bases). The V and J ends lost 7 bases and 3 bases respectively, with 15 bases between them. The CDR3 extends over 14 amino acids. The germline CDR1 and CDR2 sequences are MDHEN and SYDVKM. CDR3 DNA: TGTGCCAGCATCAACGGGCAGGGTTACACTGAAGCTTTCTTT. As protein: CASINGQGYTEAFF.

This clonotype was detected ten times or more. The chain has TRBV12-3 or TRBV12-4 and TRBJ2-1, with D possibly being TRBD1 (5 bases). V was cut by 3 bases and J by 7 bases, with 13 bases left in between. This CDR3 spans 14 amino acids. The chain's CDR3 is CASSLRRAPNEQFF. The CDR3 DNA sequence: TGTGCCAGCAGTTTGCGCAGGGCTCCGAATGAGCAGTTCTTC.

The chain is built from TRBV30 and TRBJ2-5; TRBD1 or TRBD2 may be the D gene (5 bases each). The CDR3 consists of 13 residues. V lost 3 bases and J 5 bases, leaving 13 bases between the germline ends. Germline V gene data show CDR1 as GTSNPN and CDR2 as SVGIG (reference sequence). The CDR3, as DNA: TGTGCCTGGAGGAGGTCGGGGACGGAGACCCAGTACTTC. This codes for CAWRRSGTETQYF. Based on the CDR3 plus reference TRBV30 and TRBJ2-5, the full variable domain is SQTIHQWPATLVQPVGSPLSLECTVEGTSNPNLYWYRQAAGRGLQLLFYSVGIGQISSEVPQNLSASRPQDRQFILSSKKLLLSDSGFYLCAWRRSGTETQYFGPGTRLLVL.

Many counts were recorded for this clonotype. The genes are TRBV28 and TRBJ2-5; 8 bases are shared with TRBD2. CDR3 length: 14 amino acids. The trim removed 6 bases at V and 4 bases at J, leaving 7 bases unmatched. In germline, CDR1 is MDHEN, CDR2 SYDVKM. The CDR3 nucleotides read TGTGCCAGCAGATCCGCGGGGGGTGGAGAGACCCAGTACTTC. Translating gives CASRSAGGGETQYF.

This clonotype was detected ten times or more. The CDR3 bases are TGTGCCACCCAGCCCGGCACTAACACCGGGGAGCTGTTTTTT. Residues: CATQPGTNTGELFF. V is TRBV24-1 and J is TRBJ2-2, with D hard to call. The germline CDR1 and CDR2 sequences are KGHDR and SFDVKD. This CDR3 spans 14 amino acids. The V end was cut by 9 bases, the J end by 2 bases, with 12 bases between.

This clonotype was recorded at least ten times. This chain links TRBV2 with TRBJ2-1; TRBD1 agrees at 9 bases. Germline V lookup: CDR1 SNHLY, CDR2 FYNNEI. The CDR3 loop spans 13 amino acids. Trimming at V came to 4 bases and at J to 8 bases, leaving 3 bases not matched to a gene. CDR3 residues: CASSGGQGYEQFF. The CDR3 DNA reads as TGTGCCAGCAGTGGGGGACAGGGCTATGAGCAGTTCTTC.

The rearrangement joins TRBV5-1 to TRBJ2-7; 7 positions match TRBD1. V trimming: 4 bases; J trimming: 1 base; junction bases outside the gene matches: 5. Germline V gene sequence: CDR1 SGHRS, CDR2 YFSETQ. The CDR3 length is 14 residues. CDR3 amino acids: CASSRNRGSYEQYF. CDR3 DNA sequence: TGCGCCAGCAGCCGAAACAGGGGATCCTACGAGCAGTACTTC.

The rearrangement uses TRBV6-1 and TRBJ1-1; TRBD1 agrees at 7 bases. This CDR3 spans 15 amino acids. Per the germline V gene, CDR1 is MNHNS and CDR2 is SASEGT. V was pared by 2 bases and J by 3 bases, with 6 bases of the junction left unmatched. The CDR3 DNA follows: TGTGCCAGCAGTGAACTGACAGGGCGGGACACTGAAGCTTTCTTT. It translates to CASSELTGRDTEAFF.

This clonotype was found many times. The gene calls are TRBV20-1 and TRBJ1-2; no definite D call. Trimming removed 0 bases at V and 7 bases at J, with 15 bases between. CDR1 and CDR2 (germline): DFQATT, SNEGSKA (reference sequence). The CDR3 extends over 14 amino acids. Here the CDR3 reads CSARDRTVRLGYTF. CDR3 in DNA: TGCAGTGCTAGAGATAGGACCGTACGCCTTGGCTACACCTTC.

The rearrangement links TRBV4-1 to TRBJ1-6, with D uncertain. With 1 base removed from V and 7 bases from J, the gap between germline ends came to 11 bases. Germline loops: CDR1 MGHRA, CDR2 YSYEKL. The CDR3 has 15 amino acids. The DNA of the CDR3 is TGCGCCAGCAGCCAAGTAGGGAGTGTGAATTCACCCCTCCACTTT. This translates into CASSQVGSVNSPLHF.

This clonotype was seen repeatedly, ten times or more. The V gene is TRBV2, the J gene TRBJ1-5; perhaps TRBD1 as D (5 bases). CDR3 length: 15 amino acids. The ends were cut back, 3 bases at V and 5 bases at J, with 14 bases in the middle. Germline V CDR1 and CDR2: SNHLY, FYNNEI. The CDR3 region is CASSDGAGGDQPQHF. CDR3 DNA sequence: TGTGCCAGCAGTGATGGGGCAGGTGGGGATCAGCCCCAGCATTTT.

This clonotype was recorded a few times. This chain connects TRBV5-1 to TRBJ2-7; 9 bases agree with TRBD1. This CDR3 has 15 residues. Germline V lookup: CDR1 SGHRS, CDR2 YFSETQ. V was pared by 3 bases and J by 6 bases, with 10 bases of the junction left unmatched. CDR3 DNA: TGCGCCAGCAGCTGGAGGGACAGGGTTTCCCGCGAGCAGTACTTC. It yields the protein CASSWRDRVSREQYF.

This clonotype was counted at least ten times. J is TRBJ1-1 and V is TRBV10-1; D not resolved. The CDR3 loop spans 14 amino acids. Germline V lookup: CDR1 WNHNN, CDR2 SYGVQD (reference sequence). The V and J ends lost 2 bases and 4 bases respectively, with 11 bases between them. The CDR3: CASSEAADFTEAFF. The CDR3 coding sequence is TGCGCCAGCAGTGAGGCAGCGGATTTCACTGAAGCTTTCTTT.

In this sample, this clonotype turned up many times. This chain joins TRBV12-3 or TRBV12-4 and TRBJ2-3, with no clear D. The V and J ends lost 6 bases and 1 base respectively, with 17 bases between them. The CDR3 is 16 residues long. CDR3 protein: CASSQPPGSRTDTQYF. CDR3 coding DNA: TGTGCCAGCAGCCAACCCCCCGGCAGTCGCACAGATACGCAGTATTTT.